These 23 T cell receptor beta chains share one sample of origin, sequenced in a study of blood T cell repertoires in COVID-19. TCRdb's copy holds only in-frame clones and misses some; the assay was immunoSEQ multiplex PCR. This sample carries around 250,000 clones, around 87% of them seen once, and the ten largest clones take over 6%. Sequenced sample: peripheral blood. The receptors stem from a woman in her sixties or seventies with active or convalescent COVID-19.

This clone came up a few times. The chain employs TRBV11-2 and TRBJ1-1; D is ambiguous. CDR3 length: 14 amino acids. Trimming cost V 5 bases and J 1 base, with 11 bases left between them. CDR1 is SGHAT, CDR2 FQNNGV, per germline. CDR3 residues: CASSLDGENTEAFF. Written as DNA, the CDR3 is TGTGCCAGCAGCCTCGACGGGGAGAACACTGAAGCTTTCTTT.

The chain uses TRBV7-2 and TRBJ2-1; 11 bases line up with TRBD2. Losses at the gene ends were 2 bases for V and 0 bases for J; bases not matched to a gene: 9. CDR3 length: 19 amino acids. Germline CDR1 and CDR2: SGHTA and FQGNSA. The CDR3 is CASSLKGLAGQSSYNEQFF. The CDR3 coding sequence is TGTGCCAGCAGCTTAAAAGGACTAGCGGGCCAAAGCTCCTACAATGAGCAGTTCTTC.

The CDR3 sequence is CASTPDRPHRETQYF. The CDR3 coding sequence is TGCGCCAGCACCCCCGACAGGCCCCACCGAGAGACCCAGTACTTC. This chain connects TRBV5-1 to TRBJ2-5; TRBD1 is a possible D gene (6 bases). Trimming shortened V by 6 bases and J by 4 bases, and 19 bases separated the two germline ends. Germline CDR1 is SGHRS and CDR2 is YFSETQ. CDR3 length: 15 amino acids.

CDR3 nucleotides: TGTGCCAGCAGCCTAACCGGGACAGGGGTCTACGAGCAGTACTTC. Translated, it gives CASSLTGTGVYEQYF. The genes are TRBV11-2 and TRBJ2-7, with TRBD1 matching over 10 bases. CDR1 is SGHAT, CDR2 FQNNGV, per germline. The length of the CDR3 is 15 residues. The ends lost 5 bases at V and 3 bases at J; junction bases unmatched: 7.

The chain has TRBV6-4 and TRBJ2-2, with 8 bases identical to TRBD1. Trimming at V came to 2 bases and at J to 4 bases, leaving 6 bases not matched to a gene. The germline gives CDR1 MRHNA, CDR2 SNTAGT. This CDR3 comprises 16 residues. CDR3 region: CASSDGQGLFTGELFF. DNA for the CDR3: TGTGCCAGCAGTGACGGACAGGGTTTGTTCACCGGGGAGCTGTTTTTT.

This clone was counted a few times. Other DNA variants within this sample encode the same CDR3. The rearrangement links TRBV9 to TRBJ1-3, with no clear D. CDR3 length: 13 residues. Germline lookup yields CDR1 SGDLS and CDR2 YYNGEE. Trimming removed 2 bases at V and 0 bases at J, with 3 bases between. CDR3 in DNA: TGTGCCAGCAGCGTGTACTCTGGAAACACCATATATTTT. It codes for CASSVYSGNTIYF.

The chain links TRBV6-5 to TRBJ1-4; D not certain. Trimming removed 0 bases from V and 6 bases from J, with 11 bases in between. CDR3 length equals 15 residues. The V gene's germline CDR1 is MNHEY and CDR2 SVGAGI. CDR3 in DNA: TGTGCCAGCAGTTACTCCAGGTCTTTGGATGAAAAACTGTTTTTT. Encoded protein: CASSYSRSLDEKLFF.

The chain uses TRBV4-1 and TRBJ2-5, with 7 bases fitting TRBD1. V shed 2 bases, J shed 3 bases, and the junction held 9 bases outside the gene matches. The CDR3 covers 16 residues. The germline V gene has CDR1 MGHRA and CDR2 YSYEKL. CDR3 in amino acids: CASSQYLTGPEETQYF. In nucleotides, the CDR3 is TGCGCCAGCAGCCAATACCTGACAGGGCCCGAAGAGACCCAGTACTTC.

This clone was recorded only once. The gene calls are TRBV5-1 and TRBJ2-7, with 9 nucleotides matching TRBD1. The ends lost 3 bases at V and 4 bases at J; junction bases unmatched: 8. The CDR3 runs 15 residues. Germline CDR1 reads SGHRS; CDR2 reads YFSETQ. Here the CDR3 reads CASSSRQGGAYEQYF. The CDR3 DNA reads as TGCGCCAGCAGCTCCAGACAGGGGGGAGCATACGAGCAGTACTTC.

The chain carries TRBV21-1 and TRBJ2-3; the table calls TRBD2, which could not be checked here. TRBV21-1 is noted as a pseudogene. The length of the CDR3 is 14 residues. The CDR3 DNA follows: TGTGCCAGCAGCAAACCGGGAGGGTCAGATACGCAGTATTTT. Translated, it gives CASSKPGGSDTQYF.

The rearrangement uses TRBV24-1 and TRBJ2-5; no reliable D call. This CDR3 comprises 13 residues. V shed 10 bases and J shed 3 bases, with 14 bases lying between them. Germline CDR1 and CDR2: KGHDR and SFDVKD. CDR3 in amino acids: CATGGREEETQYF. CDR3 coding DNA: TGTGCCACGGGTGGCCGAGAGGAAGAGACCCAGTACTTC.

The chain combines TRBV9 with TRBJ2-5; possible D gene TRBD1, 6 bases. V lost 3 bases to trimming and J lost 1 base, with 10 bases between them. The germline gives CDR1 SGDLS, CDR2 YYNGEE. This CDR3 contains 14 residues. The CDR3 reads CASSDTQGQETQYF. The CDR3 DNA sequence: TGTGCCAGCAGCGACACACAGGGCCAAGAGACCCAGTACTTC.

This clone was recorded only once. The chain couples TRBV6-2 or TRBV6-3 to TRBJ1-6; D unclear. Trimming took 5 bases from V and 4 from J, leaving 6 bases between them. The CDR3 is 13 amino acids. CDR1 and CDR2 (germline): MNHEY, SVGEGT. The CDR3 bases are TGTGCCAGCAGTGGCGGTTATAATTCACCCCTCCACTTT. This gives the protein CASSGGYNSPLHF.

This clone came up once. The chain has TRBV12-3 or TRBV12-4 and TRBJ1-1; no definite D call. The germline V and J ends were trimmed by 2 bases and 9 bases, with 13 bases remaining between them. This CDR3 has 13 amino acids. The CDR3 protein is CASSLRSGVKAFF. In DNA, the CDR3 is TGTGCCAGCAGTTTAAGGAGCGGCGTTAAAGCTTTCTTT.

The V call is TRBV27, the J call TRBJ2-1; TRBD2 aligns across 9 bases. The ends lost 5 bases at V and 8 bases at J; junction bases unmatched: 7. The CDR3 runs 14 residues. Germline V gene lookup returns CDR1 MNHEY and CDR2 SMNVEV (reference sequence). CDR3 region: CASSPGTSRYEQFF. The CDR3 DNA follows: TGTGCCAGCAGTCCCGGGACTAGCCGATATGAGCAGTTCTTC.

This chain joins TRBV20-1 and TRBJ1-2; D is ambiguous. In germline, CDR1 is DFQATT, CDR2 SNEGSKA (reference sequence). V was shortened by 5 bases and J by 2 bases, with 3 bases between the two germline ends. The CDR3 totals 10 residues. This CDR3 is CSAPNYGYTF. The CDR3 region has the DNA TGCAGTGCTCCGAACTATGGCTACACCTTC.

The chain joins TRBV3-1 (or the pseudogene TRBV3-2) to TRBJ1-2; 7 bases line up with TRBD1. The V gene end was trimmed by 1 base and the J gene end by 0 bases; junction bases not matched to a gene: 2. The CDR3 sequence is 15 residues long. Per germline, CDR1 LGHDT and CDR2 YNNKEL (reference sequence). As DNA, the CDR3 is TGTGCCAGCAGCCAAGGACAGGGATCTAACTATGGCTACACCTTC. Its translation is CASSQGQGSNYGYTF.

J is TRBJ2-7 and V is TRBV6-6; 8 positions agree with TRBD1. This CDR3 spans 15 amino acids. The V and J ends lost 2 bases and 3 bases, in that order; junction bases with no gene match: 6. Germline CDR1 reads MNHNY; CDR2 reads SVGAGI (reference sequence). The CDR3 region has the DNA TGTGCCAGCAGTTACGAAGCCGGACAGGGCTACGAGCAGTACTTC. Protein sequence: CASSYEAGQGYEQYF.

The V gene is TRBV18, the J gene TRBJ2-5, with D possibly TRBD1 on 6 matching bases. CDR3 length: 15 residues. The germline gives CDR1 KGHSH, CDR2 LQKENI. Trimming removed 5 bases from V and 5 bases from J, with 18 bases in between. CDR3 in amino acids: CASSGRGKSIETQYF. CDR3 bases: TGTGCCAGCTCAGGAAGGGGGAAGAGTATCGAGACCCAGTACTTC.

The rearrangement joins TRBV9 to TRBJ1-3; perhaps TRBD1 as D (6 bases). From germline, CDR1 is SGDLS and CDR2 YYNGEE. V was cut by 2 bases and J by 3 bases, with 9 bases left in between. CDR3 length equals 14 residues. CDR3 protein: CASSVTGLGNTIYF. CDR3 coding DNA: TGTGCCAGCAGCGTCACAGGGCTTGGAAACACCATATATTTT.

The V and J genes are TRBV5-6 and TRBJ1-2, with 10 bases matching TRBD1. The germline V gene has CDR1 SGHDT and CDR2 YYEEEE. The CDR3 consists of 14 residues. V lost 4 bases and J lost 4; bases outside the gene matches: 4. CDR3 amino acids: CASSPGQGGYGYTF. The CDR3 coding sequence is TGTGCCAGCAGCCCTGGACAGGGGGGCTATGGCTACACCTTC.

This chain uses TRBV20-1 with TRBJ1-5; no firm D call. Trimming left V 8 bases short and J 5 bases short, with 4 bases between. The CDR3 totals 9 residues. Germline V gives CDR1 DFQATT, CDR2 SNEGSKA (reference sequence). The CDR3 region has the DNA TGCAGTTCTCATCAGCCCCAGCATTTT. This codes for CSSHQPQHF.

In regard to this clone: Distinct nucleotide sequences in the sample also encode this CDR3. The genes are TRBV5-1 and TRBJ1-4, with D perhaps TRBD1 (5 bases). The CDR3 extends over 13 amino acids. V was trimmed by 0 bases and J by 7 bases, leaving 7 bases between them. Per the germline V gene, CDR1 is SGHRS and CDR2 is YFSETQ. The DNA for the CDR3 is TGCGCCAGCAGCTTGGAAAGGGGTGAAAAACTGTTTTTT. Translation gives CASSLERGEKLFF.